This T cell receptor (beta chain) was recovered during a study of OX40 agonist ivuxolimab in advanced cancers. Germline V gene lookup returns CDR1 SGDLS and CDR2 YYNGEE. The CDR3 runs 17 residues. V dropped 4 bases and J dropped 5; count of bases not matched to a gene: 13. Repertoires were generated with immunoSEQ multiplex PCR, while TCRdb's copy carries only in-frame clones and drops some. The data contain tens of thousands of clones, roughly 87% of them singletons. This chain joins TRBV9 and TRBJ1-4; 8 bases fit TRBD1. The sequences come from CD4+ or CD8+ T cells sorted from blood, collected in a trial of the OX40 agonist ivuxolimab. This receptor was obtained from an adult with an advanced solid tumor such as melanoma, head and neck, liver or kidney cancer. The CDR3 nucleotides read TGTGCCAGCAGCCCAGGACAGGGAGTGAGAATGAATGAAAAACTGTTTTTT. It encodes CASSPGQGVRMNEKLFF.